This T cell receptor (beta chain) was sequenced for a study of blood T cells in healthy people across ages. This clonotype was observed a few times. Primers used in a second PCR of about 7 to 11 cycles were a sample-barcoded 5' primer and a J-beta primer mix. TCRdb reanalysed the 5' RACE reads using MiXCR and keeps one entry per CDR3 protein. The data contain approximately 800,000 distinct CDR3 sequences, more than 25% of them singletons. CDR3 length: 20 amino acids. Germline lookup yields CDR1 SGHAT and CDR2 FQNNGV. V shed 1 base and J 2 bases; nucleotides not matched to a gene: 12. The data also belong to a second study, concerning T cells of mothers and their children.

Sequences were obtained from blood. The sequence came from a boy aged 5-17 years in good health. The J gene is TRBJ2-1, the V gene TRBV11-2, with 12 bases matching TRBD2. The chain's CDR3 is CASSLGPTGLAGFTYNEQFF. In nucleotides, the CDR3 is TGTGCCAGCAGCTTAGGGCCCACCGGACTAGCGGGGTTCACCTACAATGAGCAGTTCTTC. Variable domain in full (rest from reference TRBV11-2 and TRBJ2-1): EAGVAQSPRYKIIEKRQSVAFWCNPISGHATLYWYQQILGQGPKLLIQFQNNGVVDDSQLPKDRFSAERLKGVDSTLKIQPAKLEDSAVYLCASSLGPTGLAGFTYNEQFFGPGTRLTVL.